The 8 T cell receptor beta chains presented below share a single source sample, sequenced in a study of cytomegalovirus exposure and HLA in healthy donors. Primers included in the PCR were 60 Vbeta and 13 Jbeta primers. This table comes from immunoSEQ multiplex PCR, and its TCRdb copy is limited to in-frame clones, with some not included. The table shows 200,000 to 250,000 clones, with more than 60% occurring only once. Sequences were obtained from PBMCs. Source of these receptors: a man aged 45-65 years in good health and CMV-seronegative.

This clone was counted a single time. This rearrangement joins TRBV19 to TRBJ2-6; 8 bases match TRBD1. Germline V gives CDR1 LNHDA, CDR2 SQIVND (reference sequence). The CDR3 runs to 16 residues. With 10 bases clipped from V and 4 bases from J, the junction kept 12 bases outside the gene matches. CDR3 loop: CATEGRGQRGANVLTF. The CDR3 bases are TGTGCCACGGAGGGCAGGGGGCAACGAGGGGCCAACGTCCTGACTTTC.

The J gene is TRBJ2-1, the V gene TRBV9; the D is unclear. This CDR3 has 16 amino acids. In germline, CDR1 is SGDLS, CDR2 YYNGEE. Between the trimmed V and J ends, which lost 4 bases and 1 base, there was a span of 15 bases. Here the CDR3 reads CASSPSSDSSYNEQFF. The CDR3 bases are TGTGCCAGCAGCCCCTCAAGCGATTCTTCCTACAATGAGCAGTTCTTC.

This clone was seen a handful of times. V and J are TRBV5-1 and TRBJ2-1; tentative D call: TRBD2 (5 bases). Trimming took 4 bases from V and 3 from J, leaving 11 bases between them. The CDR3 loop spans 14 amino acids. Looked up from germline, CDR1 is SGHRS and CDR2 is YFSETQ. CDR3 region: CASSPEVFYNEQFF. CDR3 nucleotide sequence: TGCGCCAGCAGCCCGGAGGTCTTCTACAATGAGCAGTTCTTC. Combining the CDR3 with reference TRBV5-1 and TRBJ2-1 gives the whole variable domain KAGVTQTPRYLIKTRGQQVTLSCSPISGHRSVSWYQQTPGQGLQFLFEYFSETQRNKGNFPGRFSGRQFSNSRSEMNVSTLELGDSALYLCASSPEVFYNEQFFGPGTRLTVL.

This chain uses TRBV6-5 with TRBJ2-5; TRBD1 matches 7 bases. Germline loops: CDR1 MNHEY, CDR2 SVGAGI. The CDR3 covers 14 residues. With V trimmed by 2 bases and J by 3 bases, 3 bases remained unmatched. CDR3 bases: TGTGCCAGCAGTTACGGGACAGCTAAAGAGACCCAGTACTTC. It is translated as CASSYGTAKETQYF.

In this sample, this clone turned up a few times. The CDR3 DNA reads TGTGCCAGCAGTGGAGGACTCGGGTGGGAGACCCAGTACTTC. This sequence encodes CASSGGLGWETQYF. V is TRBV6-1 and J is TRBJ2-5; D may be TRBD2 (5 bases). The CDR3 loop spans 14 amino acids. V was shortened by 4 bases and J by 5 bases, with 14 bases between the two germline ends. Germline values: CDR1 MNHNS, CDR2 SASEGT.

The gene calls are TRBV7-8 and TRBJ1-4, with no clear D. Trimming removed 6 bases at V and 0 bases at J, with 8 bases between. The CDR3 is 14 amino acids. The germline gives CDR1 SGHVS, CDR2 FQNEAQ. CDR3 DNA sequence: TGTGCCAGCAGTCCGGCGGCAACTAATGAAAAACTGTTTTTT. It yields the protein CASSPAATNEKLFF.

The CDR3 here is CASSSSDRLNTEAFF. DNA for the CDR3: TGTGCCAGCAGCTCTTCCGACAGGCTGAACACTGAAGCTTTCTTT. V usage is TRBV11-2 and J usage is TRBJ1-1; D possibly corresponds to TRBD1 (6 bases). Germline lookup yields CDR1 SGHAT and CDR2 FQNNGV. Trimming took off 4 bases at V and 0 bases at J, with 12 bases between the two ends. This CDR3 comprises 15 residues.

V is TRBV27 and J is TRBJ2-1; 10 positions agree with TRBD2. Unmatched junction bases numbered 8, after V lost 2 bases and J lost 10 bases. Germline loops: CDR1 MNHEY, CDR2 SMNVEV (reference sequence). The CDR3 runs to 15 residues. The CDR3 protein is CASSLRASGSREQFF. CDR3 sequence (DNA): TGTGCCAGCAGTTTAAGGGCTAGCGGGAGTCGAGAGCAGTTCTTC.